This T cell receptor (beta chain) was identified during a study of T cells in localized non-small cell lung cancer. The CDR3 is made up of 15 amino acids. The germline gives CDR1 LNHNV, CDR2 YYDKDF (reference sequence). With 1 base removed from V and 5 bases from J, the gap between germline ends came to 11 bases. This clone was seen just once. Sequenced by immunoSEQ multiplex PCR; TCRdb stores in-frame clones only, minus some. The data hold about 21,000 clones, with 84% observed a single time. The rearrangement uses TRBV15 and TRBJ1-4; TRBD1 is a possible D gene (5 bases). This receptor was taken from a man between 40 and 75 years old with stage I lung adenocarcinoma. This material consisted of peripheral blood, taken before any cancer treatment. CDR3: CATSRGGRENEKLFF. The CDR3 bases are TGTGCCACCAGCAGAGGGGGCAGAGAAAATGAAAAACTGTTTTTT.